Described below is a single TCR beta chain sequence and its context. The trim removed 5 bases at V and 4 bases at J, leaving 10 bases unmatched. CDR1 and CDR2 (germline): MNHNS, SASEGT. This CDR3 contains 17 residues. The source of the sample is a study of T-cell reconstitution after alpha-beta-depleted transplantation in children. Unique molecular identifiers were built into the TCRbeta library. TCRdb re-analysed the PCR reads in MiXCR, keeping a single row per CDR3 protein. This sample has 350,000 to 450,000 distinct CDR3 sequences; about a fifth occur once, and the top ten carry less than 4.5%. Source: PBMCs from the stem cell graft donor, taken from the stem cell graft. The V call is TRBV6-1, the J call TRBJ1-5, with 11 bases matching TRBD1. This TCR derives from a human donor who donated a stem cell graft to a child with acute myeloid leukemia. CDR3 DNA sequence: TGTGCCAGCAGTATCAGGACAGGGGGCGCAGGAAATCAGCCCCAGCATTTT. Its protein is CASSIRTGGAGNQPQHF.